A single sample is the source of the 22 T cell receptor beta chains below, sequenced in a study of blood T cells in healthy people across ages. For the second PCR, which ran for about 6 to 11 cycles, a sample-barcoded 5' primer and a J-beta primer mix were used. One entry per CDR3 protein, called by TCRdb with MiXCR from the 5' RACE reads. This table holds approximately 360,000 distinct CDR3 sequences, roughly half found once. Sequencing was carried out using blood. Receptor source: a man aged 55 to 70 in good health.

This chain's CDR3 is CASSRNSGGGSGNYGYTF. The CDR3 DNA is TGTGCCAGCAGTCGAAATTCAGGCGGGGGCTCGGGCAACTATGGCTACACCTTC. The gene calls are TRBV3-1 and TRBJ1-2, with a tentative D call TRBD1 (6 bases). CDR3 length: 18 amino acids. The V and J ends lost 6 bases and 2 bases respectively, with 25 bases between them. Germline-derived CDR1 and CDR2 are LGHDT and YNNKEL (reference sequence).

The chain is built from TRBV9 and TRBJ2-1, with 10 positions matching TRBD2. V lost 6 bases to trimming and J lost 4 bases; unmatched junction nucleotides: 7. From germline, CDR1 is SGDLS and CDR2 YYNGEE. The CDR3 spans 15 residues. The CDR3 DNA follows: TGTGCCAGCACCCCAGCGGGAGGGCCTTACAATGAGCAGTTCTTC. Protein sequence: CASTPAGGPYNEQFF.

The gene calls are TRBV24-1 and TRBJ2-4; 13 bases agree with TRBD2. The assigned J gene may be wrong: the sequence end matches TRBJ2-7 better. Germline V gene sequence: CDR1 KGHDR, CDR2 SFDVKD. The CDR3 is made up of 17 amino acids. CDR3 coding DNA: TGTGCCACCAGTGACCGGACTAGCGGGAGAAGTGTCTACGAGCAGTACTTC. Its translation: CATSDRTSGRSVYEQYF.

Here the CDR3 DNA reads TGCGCCAGCAGCCAGGTTACAGGGGGACATAATTCACCCCTCCACTTT. Its protein is CASSQVTGGHNSPLHF. V is TRBV4-3 and J is TRBJ1-6; the match to TRBD1 covers 8 bases. The germline gives CDR1 LGHNA, CDR2 YSLEER. With 3 bases clipped from V and 5 bases from J, the junction kept 6 bases outside the gene matches. The CDR3 runs to 16 residues.

This chain uses TRBV5-1 with TRBJ2-4; possibly TRBD1 or TRBD2 for D (5 bases each). V shed 3 bases and J shed 8 bases, with 15 bases lying between them. CDR1 is SGHRS, CDR2 YFSETQ, per germline. There are 14 residues in the CDR3. CDR3 in amino acids: CASSWEGAGDIQYF. For the CDR3, the DNA is TGCGCCAGCAGCTGGGAAGGGGCCGGGGACATTCAGTACTTC.

In this sample, this clonotype turned up a few times. The chain links TRBV10-2 to TRBJ1-1; TRBD1 matches at 7 bases. V shed 7 bases and J 0 bases; nucleotides not matched to a gene: 14. Germline V gene lookup returns CDR1 WSHSY and CDR2 SAAADI. The length of the CDR3 is 17 residues. The CDR3: CASTLFRTGVMNTEAFF. The CDR3 nucleotides read TGCGCCAGCACCCTTTTCCGGACAGGAGTGATGAACACTGAAGCTTTCTTT.

The table lists this clonotype with many counts. A much larger clone differs by one base, so this may be a read error. This chain uses TRBV7-3 with TRBJ1-2; perhaps TRBD1 as D (6 bases). The CDR3 is made up of 13 amino acids. Per the germline V gene, CDR1 is SGHTA and CDR2 is FQGTGA. V was cut by 5 bases and J by 7 bases, with 14 bases left in between. CDR3 DNA: TGTGCCAGCAGCCGAGGGCAGGGGATTGGCTACACCTTC. It codes for CASSRGQGIGYTF. The full variable domain, rest sourced from reference TRBV7-3 and TRBJ1-2, is GAGVSQTPSNKVTEKGKYVELRCDPISGHTALYWYRQSLGQGPEFLIYFQGTGAADDSGLPNDRFFAVRPEGSVSTLKIQRTERGDSAVYLCASSRGQGIGYTFGSGTRLTVV.

This chain links TRBV12-3 or TRBV12-4 with TRBJ2-3; D ambiguous. This CDR3 is 14 amino acids long. V was pared by 6 bases and J by 2 bases, with 12 bases between. In DNA, the CDR3 is TGTGCCAGCAGCCAAGGGCAGTACACAGATACGCAGTATTTT. Translated, it gives CASSQGQYTDTQYF.

CDR3 in DNA: TGCAGTGCTAGGGTCGGGGAGGGGGGCTACACCTTC. Protein: CSARVGEGGYTF. The chain links TRBV20-1 to TRBJ1-2; D is possibly TRBD1 (5 bases). V lost 3 bases and J lost 8, with 13 bases in between. CDR3 length equals 12 residues. The V gene's germline CDR1 is DFQATT and CDR2 SNEGSKA (reference sequence).

The rearrangement links TRBV24-1 to TRBJ2-1; 7 bases line up with TRBD2. The germline V gene has CDR1 KGHDR and CDR2 SFDVKD. The CDR3 totals 16 residues. Trimming removed 5 bases from V and 1 base from J; junction bases left unmatched: 7. The chain's CDR3 is CATSGRGGRSYNEQFF. The CDR3 DNA reads as TGTGCCACCAGTGGGAGAGGCGGGAGATCCTACAATGAGCAGTTCTTC.

The chain combines TRBV7-9 with TRBJ2-7, with D tentatively TRBD1 (5 bases). V was trimmed by 5 bases and J by 4 bases, leaving 15 bases between them. Germline CDR1 and CDR2: SEHNR and FQNEAQ (reference sequence). CDR3 length equals 14 residues. The CDR3 spells CASSQDIRQYEQYF. The CDR3 nucleotides are TGTGCCAGCAGCCAAGATATTCGACAGTACGAGCAGTACTTC.

The V gene is TRBV29-1, the J gene TRBJ2-5, with D possibly matching TRBD1 (5 bases). The CDR3 has 14 residues. Germline V lookup: CDR1 SQVTM, CDR2 ANQGSEA. The germline V and J ends were trimmed by 4 bases and 4 bases, with 16 bases remaining between them. CDR3 in DNA: TGCAGCGTTGTCGGCAGGGTGAATCCAGAGACCCAGTACTTC. This sequence encodes CSVVGRVNPETQYF. Filled out from reference TRBV29-1 and TRBJ2-5, the complete variable domain reads SAVISQKPSRDICQRGTSLTIQCQVDSQVTMMFWYRQQPGQSLTLIATANQGSEATYESGFVIDKFPISRPNLTFSTLTVSNMSPEDSSIYLCSVVGRVNPETQYFGPGTRLLVL.

Concerning this clonotype itself: The junction departs from the called germline gene at one end, perhaps through a read error. This rearrangement joins TRBV20-1 to TRBJ2-7; D not certain. The CDR3 contains 13 residues. Looked up from germline, CDR1 is DFQATT and CDR2 is SNEGSKA (reference sequence). The CDR3 nucleotides read TGCAGTGCTAGAGGGCAGAACCTCTACGGGCAGTACTTC. Translated, it gives CSARGQNLYGQYF.

This rearrangement joins TRBV24-1 to TRBJ2-7; no reliable D call. The CDR3 runs 14 residues. The ends were cut back, 4 bases at V and 0 bases at J, with 9 bases in the middle. Looked up from germline, CDR1 is KGHDR and CDR2 is SFDVKD. CDR3 DNA: TGTGCCACCAGTGAGGGAAAGCCCTCCTACGAGCAGTACTTC. This gives the protein CATSEGKPSYEQYF.

This clonotype has more than one count but fewer than ten. V usage is TRBV5-1 and J usage is TRBJ2-5, with 7 bases lining up with TRBD2. The end of the DNA fits TRBJ2-7 better, so the J call may be wrong. Looked up from germline, CDR1 is SGHRS and CDR2 is YFSETQ. The CDR3 loop spans 14 amino acids. The CDR3 protein is CASSRGGGEDEQYF. The CDR3 coding sequence is TGCGCCAGCAGCCGTGGGGGGGGAGAAGACGAGCAGTACTTC.

Comment on this clonotype: This could be a read error, since a much larger clone is one nucleotide away. The V and J genes are TRBV7-9 and TRBJ2-5; no firm D call. V was pared by 1 base and J by 11 bases, with 11 bases between. The CDR3 runs 12 residues. From germline, CDR1 is SEHNR and CDR2 FQNEAQ (reference sequence). The CDR3 region is CASSLERDEQYF. For the CDR3, the DNA is TGTGCCAGCAGCTTAGAAAGGGATGAGCAGTACTTC.

On this clonotype itself: It may be a read error: a sequence one base away is much more abundant. This chain links TRBV28 with TRBJ2-1, with 9 bases aligning to TRBD2. Trimming removed 8 bases from V and 10 bases from J; junction bases left unmatched: 9. This CDR3 is built from 13 residues. CDR1 and CDR2 (germline): MDHEN, SYDVKM. The CDR3 region is CASQREDRYEQFF. Written as DNA, the CDR3 is TGTGCCAGCCAGCGGGAGGACCGCTACGAGCAGTTCTTC.

The CDR3 sequence: CSAQTGFEQYF. In nucleotides, the CDR3 is TGCAGTGCTCAGACAGGGTTCGAGCAGTACTTC. This chain connects TRBV20-1 to TRBJ2-5, with 7 bases matching TRBD1. The J call may be incorrect, as the DNA end agrees better with TRBJ2-7. Germline CDR1 DFQATT, CDR2 SNEGSKA (reference sequence). The CDR3 covers 11 residues.

This clonotype was seen more than once but under ten times. The gene calls are TRBV24-1 and TRBJ2-6, with D perhaps TRBD2 (6 bases). The germline gives CDR1 KGHDR, CDR2 SFDVKD. There are 14 residues in the CDR3. V was cut by 9 bases and J by 4 bases, with 12 bases left in between. The CDR3 here is CATSTGGGANVLTF. The CDR3 DNA follows: TGTGCCACCTCCACCGGGGGAGGGGCCAACGTCCTGACTTTC.

The rearrangement uses TRBV7-3 and TRBJ2-1; a weak D match, TRBD2 (5 bases). The V gene's germline CDR1 is SGHTA and CDR2 FQGTGA. This CDR3 has 16 residues. V lost 2 bases and J lost 3, with 14 bases in between. CDR3 protein: CASSLSGLAFYNEQFF. The CDR3 nucleotides read TGTGCCAGCAGCTTATCTGGGCTAGCTTTCTACAATGAGCAGTTCTTC.

Of note for this clonotype: This may be a read error: a much more frequent sequence differs by one nucleotide. The chain is built from TRBV20-1 and TRBJ1-2; no reliable D call. Germline V gives CDR1 DFQATT, CDR2 SNEGSKA (reference sequence). CDR3 length equals 14 residues. The CDR3 spells CNARDGTVSYGYTF. The DNA for the CDR3 is TGCAATGCTAGAGACGGAACTGTCTCTTATGGCTACACCTTC.

The V and J genes are TRBV5-1 and TRBJ2-7; D not certain. Germline V gene sequence: CDR1 SGHRS, CDR2 YFSETQ. V was pared by 4 bases and J by 2 bases, with 16 bases between. The CDR3 runs to 15 residues. CDR3 coding DNA: TGCGCCAGCAGCCCGGATCCAGGAAGGACCTACGAGCAGTACTTC. Protein: CASSPDPGRTYEQYF.